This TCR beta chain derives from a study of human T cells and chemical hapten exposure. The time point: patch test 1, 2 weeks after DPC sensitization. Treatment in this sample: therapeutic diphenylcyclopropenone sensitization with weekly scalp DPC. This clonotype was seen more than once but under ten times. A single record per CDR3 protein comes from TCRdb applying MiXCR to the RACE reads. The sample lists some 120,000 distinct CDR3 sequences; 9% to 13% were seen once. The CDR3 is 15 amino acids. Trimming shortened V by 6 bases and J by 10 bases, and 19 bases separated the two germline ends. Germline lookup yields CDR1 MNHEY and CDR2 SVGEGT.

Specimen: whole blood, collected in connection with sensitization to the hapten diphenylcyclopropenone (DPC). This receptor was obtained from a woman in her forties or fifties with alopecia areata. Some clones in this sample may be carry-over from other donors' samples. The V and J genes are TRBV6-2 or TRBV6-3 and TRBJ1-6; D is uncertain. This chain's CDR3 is CASSSLRGSESPLHF. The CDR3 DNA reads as TGTGCCAGCAGCTCCCTGCGAGGGTCGGAGTCACCCCTCCACTTT.